The clone carrying this T cell receptor beta chain was detected a few times. This CDR3 has 15 amino acids. Germline V gives CDR1 SGHTS, CDR2 YDEGEE. V lost 0 bases to trimming and J lost 4 bases; unmatched junction nucleotides: 5. These data originate in a study of blood T cell repertoires in COVID-19. For the study at large: Sources were T cells, B-cell-depleted T cells, or PBMCs; the material itself was cDNA or gDNA.

This table comes from immunoSEQ multiplex PCR, and its TCRdb copy is limited to in-frame clones, with some not included. The table has approximately 40,000 clones, around four fifths seen once; the top ten hold 38%. This chain uses TRBV5-8 with TRBJ1-1; TRBD1 agrees at 8 bases. The sequenced material came from peripheral blood. The sequence was obtained from an elderly man with active or convalescent COVID-19. DNA for the CDR3: TGTGCCAGCAGCTTGGGTCCAGGGGGCGTCACTGAAGCTTTCTTT. This codes for CASSLGPGGVTEAFF.